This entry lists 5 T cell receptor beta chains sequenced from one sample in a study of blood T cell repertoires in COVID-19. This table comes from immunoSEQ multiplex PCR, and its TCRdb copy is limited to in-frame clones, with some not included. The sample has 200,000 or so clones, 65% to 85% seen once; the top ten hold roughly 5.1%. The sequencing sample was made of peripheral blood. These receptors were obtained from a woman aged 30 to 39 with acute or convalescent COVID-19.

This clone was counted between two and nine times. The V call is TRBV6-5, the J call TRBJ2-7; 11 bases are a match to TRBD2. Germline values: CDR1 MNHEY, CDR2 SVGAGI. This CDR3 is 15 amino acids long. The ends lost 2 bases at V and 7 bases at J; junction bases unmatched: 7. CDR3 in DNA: TGTGCCAGCAGTTACGAGGTTAGCGGGAGGGGTGAGCAGTACTTC. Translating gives CASSYEVSGRGEQYF.

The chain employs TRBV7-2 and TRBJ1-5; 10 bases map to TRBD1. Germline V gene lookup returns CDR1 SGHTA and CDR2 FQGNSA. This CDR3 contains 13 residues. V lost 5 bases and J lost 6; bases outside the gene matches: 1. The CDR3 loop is CASSRTGGQPQHF. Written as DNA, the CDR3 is TGTGCCAGCAGCCGGACAGGGGGTCAGCCCCAGCATTTT.

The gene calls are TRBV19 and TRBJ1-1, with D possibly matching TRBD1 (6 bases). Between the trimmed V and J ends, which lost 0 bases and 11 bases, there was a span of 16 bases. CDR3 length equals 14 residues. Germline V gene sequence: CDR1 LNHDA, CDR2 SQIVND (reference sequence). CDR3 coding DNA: TGTGCCAGTAGTATAGACCCTTGGGACAAAAACGCTTTCTTT. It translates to CASSIDPWDKNAFF.

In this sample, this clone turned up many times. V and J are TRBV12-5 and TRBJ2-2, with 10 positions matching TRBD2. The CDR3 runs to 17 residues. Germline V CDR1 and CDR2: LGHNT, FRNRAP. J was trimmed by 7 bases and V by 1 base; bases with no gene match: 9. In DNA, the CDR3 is TGTGCTAGTGGTTTGGGCTCAGTAGCGGGAGGTTTCGGGGAGCTGTTTTTT. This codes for CASGLGSVAGGFGELFF.

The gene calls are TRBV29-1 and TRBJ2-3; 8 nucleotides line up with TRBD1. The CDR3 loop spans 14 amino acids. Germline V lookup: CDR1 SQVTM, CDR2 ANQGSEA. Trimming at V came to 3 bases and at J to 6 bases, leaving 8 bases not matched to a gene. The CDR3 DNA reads TGCAGCGTTGACTGGACAGGGAGGTCTGATACGCAGTATTTT. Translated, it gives CSVDWTGRSDTQYF.